The clone carrying this TCR beta chain showed up many times. Its antigen is as yet unknown. The data are from a study of T cells after yellow fever vaccination. Study details: Low-cell-number fractions were prepared with SMART-Seq v4 Ultra Low Input. Study-level results: Booster sampling recovered most clones from primary vaccination (around 96% CD4, approximately 88% CD8). A limited proportion of clonotypes was detected within both the CD4 and CD8 compartments.

A universal primer site and UMIs were added as TCR cDNA was made by 5'RACE template switching. TCRdb analysed the 5' RACE reads with MiXCR anew, one entry per CDR3 protein. The sample yields around 160,000 distinct CDR3 sequences, 6% to 7.5% seen once. Germline CDR1 and CDR2: SGHDT and YYEEEE. The CDR3 runs to 14 residues. Trimming pared 2 bases from V and 8 bases from J, leaving 13 bases between. This material consisted of CD4+ T cells sorted from PBMCs, taken 4 to 5 days after the first yellow fever vaccination. The TCR originated in a man younger than 35 who received the YFV17D yellow fever vaccine. The chain carries TRBV5-6 and TRBJ1-4; D is undetermined. CDR3 loop: CASSLARSSEKLFF. The CDR3 region has the DNA TGTGCCAGCAGCTTAGCCCGTTCATCGGAAAAACTGTTTTTT.